Included here is one T cell receptor (beta chain) sequence, with context. Sequenced by immunoSEQ multiplex PCR; TCRdb stores in-frame clones only, minus some. The sample consists of 72,000 or so clones, less than 90% of them appearing once. These data are taken from a study of T cell clones after liver transplantation. The overall study: Liver transplant recipients had immunosuppression withdrawal attempted within 2 years.

CDR1 and CDR2 (germline): SGHVS, FNYEAQ. Trimming removed 1 base at V and 5 bases at J, with 8 bases between. The CDR3 has 13 residues. This sequence was found in a human patient who received a liver transplant. Some T cells may possibly be graft donor cells. The chain uses TRBV7-6 and TRBJ2-5; D not certain. Sample: CD4+ T cells from blood, taken at the 22-month timepoint. The CDR3 is CASSLGSIETQYF. The CDR3 coding sequence is TGTGCCAGCAGCTTAGGATCCATCGAGACCCAGTACTTC.